The 27 T cell receptor beta chains reported below all come from one sample, sequenced in a study of cytomegalovirus exposure and HLA in healthy donors. Clones were read by immunoSEQ multiplex PCR, and TCRdb kept only the in-frame ones, dropping some. The sample holds around 140,000 clones; approximately 86% are singletons and the top ten take roughly 10%. Sequences were obtained from PBMCs. The receptor set was obtained from a man aged 18 to 29 in good health and CMV-seropositive.

The chain combines TRBV5-4 with TRBJ2-7, with 7 bases aligning to TRBD2. V dropped 3 bases and J dropped 4; count of bases not matched to a gene: 7. CDR3 size: 14 residues. CDR1 and CDR2 from the germline V gene are SGHNT and YYREEE (reference sequence). The chain's CDR3 is CASSSGTNKYEQYF. For the CDR3, the DNA is TGTGCCAGCAGCTCCGGGACTAACAAATACGAGCAGTACTTC.

The chain has TRBV19 and TRBJ1-5; no clear D. Germline values: CDR1 LNHDA, CDR2 SQIVND (reference sequence). V shed 3 bases and J shed 1 base, with 10 bases lying between them. The CDR3 contains 15 residues. CDR3 loop: CASSIGSRSNQPQHF. The DNA for the CDR3 is TGTGCCAGTAGTATTGGCAGTCGAAGCAATCAGCCCCAGCATTTT.

V is TRBV6-4 and J is TRBJ2-3, with TRBD2 matching 10 bases. Germline CDR1 MRHNA, CDR2 SNTAGT. There are 17 residues in the CDR3. J gave up 3 bases and V 6 bases, and 12 bases lay outside the gene matches. CDR3 in amino acids: CASSPQSGRGPTDTQYF. The DNA of the CDR3 is TGTGCCAGCAGCCCTCAAAGCGGGAGGGGTCCTACAGATACGCAGTATTTT.

The chain uses TRBV11-2 and TRBJ1-2, with a tentative D call TRBD1 (6 bases). The length of the CDR3 is 15 residues. Trimming shortened V by 3 bases and J by 8 bases, and 19 bases separated the two germline ends. Germline V gene lookup returns CDR1 SGHAT and CDR2 FQNNGV. In DNA, the CDR3 is TGTGCCAGCAGCTTGTGGTCAGGGGACCTTTGGGGCTACACCTTC. It yields the protein CASSLWSGDLWGYTF.

In this sample, this clone is medium-sized. The chain couples TRBV30 to TRBJ1-6, with no clear D. The CDR3 has 13 amino acids. The V gene's germline CDR1 is GTSNPN and CDR2 SVGIG (reference sequence). The V end lost 2 bases, the J end lost 7 bases, and 9 bases lay between the germline ends. CDR3 sequence reads: CAWSHSTNSPLHF. The CDR3 bases are TGTGCCTGGAGTCACAGTACAAATTCACCCCTCCACTTT.

The V gene is TRBV6-6, the J gene TRBJ1-5; tentatively, D is TRBD1 (5 bases). Trimming took 2 bases from V and 4 from J, leaving 12 bases between them. Germline assignment: CDR1 MNHNY and CDR2 SVGAGI (reference sequence). This CDR3 contains 15 residues. The CDR3, as DNA: TGTGCCAGCAGTTACCAGACAGCTATGAATCAGCCCCAGCATTTT. Translation: CASSYQTAMNQPQHF.

The J gene is TRBJ2-7, the V gene TRBV5-1; 13 nucleotides match TRBD2. Unmatched junction bases numbered 8, after V lost 4 bases and J lost 7 bases. Germline V gene lookup returns CDR1 SGHRS and CDR2 YFSETQ. The CDR3 consists of 15 residues. The CDR3 DNA sequence: TGCGCCAGCAGCCCGGGGACTAGCGGGACGGGGGAGCAGTACTTC. It is translated as CASSPGTSGTGEQYF.

Points on this clone: The same CDR3 also results from other DNA sequences found in this sample. This CDR3 reads CASSISGGAGETQYF. The CDR3 DNA follows: TGTGCCAGCAGCATTAGCGGGGGGGCCGGTGAGACCCAGTACTTC. The genes are TRBV6-5 and TRBJ2-5; 11 bases are shared with TRBD2. J was trimmed by 5 bases and V by 6 bases; bases with no gene match: 8. CDR3 length equals 15 residues. From germline, CDR1 is MNHEY and CDR2 SVGAGI.

The chain employs TRBV19 and TRBJ2-7, with D possibly TRBD1 on 6 matching bases. The CDR3 loop spans 16 amino acids. V was clipped by 3 bases and J by 7 bases, with 22 bases between them. The germline V gene encodes CDR1 LNHDA and CDR2 SQIVND (reference sequence). The CDR3 sequence: CASSIHREPKELEQYF. The DNA of the CDR3 is TGTGCCAGTAGTATCCACAGGGAACCCAAAGAATTGGAGCAGTACTTC. Complete variable domain (other parts from reference TRBV19 and TRBJ2-7): DGGITQSPKYLFRKEGQNVTLSCEQNLNHDAMYWYRQDPGQGLRLIYYSQIVNDFQKGDIAEGYSVSREKKESFPLTVTSAQKNPTAFYLCASSIHREPKELEQYFGPGTRLTVT.

The rearrangement joins TRBV18 to TRBJ1-1, with 8 bases that match TRBD1. Germline V gives CDR1 KGHSH, CDR2 LQKENI. J was trimmed by 1 base and V by 6 bases; bases with no gene match: 13. The CDR3 has 17 residues. As DNA, the CDR3 is TGTGCCAGCTCGCCCCGACAGGGGTTAAAGGAGAACACTGAAGCTTTCTTT. It codes for CASSPRQGLKENTEAFF.

The chain links TRBV28 to TRBJ1-5; D unresolved. There are 14 residues in the CDR3. The germline CDR1 and CDR2 sequences are MDHEN and SYDVKM. The V end lost 6 bases, the J end lost 0 bases, and 9 bases lay between the germline ends. CDR3 sequence reads: CASSIVDSNQPQHF. For the CDR3, the DNA is TGTGCCAGCAGCATAGTAGATAGCAATCAGCCCCAGCATTTT.

In nucleotides, the CDR3 is TGTGCCAGCAGCTCCCCACCGACAGGGATGGATGAGCAGTTCTTC. This gives the protein CASSSPPTGMDEQFF. The chain employs TRBV7-9 and TRBJ2-1; 7 nucleotides agree with TRBD1. CDR1 and CDR2 from the germline V gene are SEHNR and FQNEAQ (reference sequence). Unmatched junction bases numbered 11, after V lost 4 bases and J lost 8 bases. The length of the CDR3 is 15 residues.

The rearrangement uses TRBV6-5 and TRBJ2-7; a weak D match, TRBD2 (6 bases). The V end lost 2 bases, the J end lost 2 bases, and 16 bases lay between the germline ends. CDR1 is MNHEY and CDR2 is SVGAGI in the germline V gene. The CDR3 extends over 16 amino acids. CDR3 loop: CASSYRRWTGAYEQYF. The CDR3 bases are TGTGCCAGCAGTTACCGGAGATGGACGGGGGCCTACGAGCAGTACTTC.

V is TRBV27 and J is TRBJ2-3; no reliable D call. The CDR3 has 13 residues. Between the trimmed V and J ends, which lost 3 bases and 0 bases, there was a span of 4 bases. Per the germline V gene, CDR1 is MNHEY and CDR2 is SMNVEV (reference sequence). CDR3: CASSFLSTDTQYF. The DNA for the CDR3 is TGTGCCAGCAGTTTCCTAAGCACAGATACGCAGTATTTT.

The CDR3 spells CASSYFNRGHYEQYF. CDR3 in DNA: TGTGCCAGCAGCTACTTTAACAGGGGGCACTACGAGCAGTACTTC. The rearrangement links TRBV5-6 to TRBJ2-7; 9 bases fit TRBD1. CDR3 length equals 15 residues. V lost 3 bases and J lost 3; bases outside the gene matches: 7. CDR1 is SGHDT and CDR2 is YYEEEE in the germline V gene. The variable domain in full, with the rest retrieved from reference TRBV5-6 and TRBJ2-7, is DAGVTQSPTHLIKTRGQQVTLRCSPKSGHDTVSWYQQALGQGPQFIFQYYEEEERQRGNFPDRFSGHQFPNYSSELNVNALLLGDSALYLCASSYFNRGHYEQYFGPGTRLTVT.

The J gene is TRBJ2-1, the V gene TRBV2; the match to TRBD2 covers 12 bases. Trimming took 2 bases from V and 7 from J; bases not matched to a gene: 18. Per the germline V gene, CDR1 is SNHLY and CDR2 is FYNNEI. This CDR3 comprises 20 residues. The CDR3 DNA sequence: TGTGCCAGCAGTGAACCGAGGCTAGCGGGAGGGCACCGTTCGACAAATGAGCAGTTCTTC. Amino acids: CASSEPRLAGGHRSTNEQFF.

Here the CDR3 DNA reads TGCGCCAGCAGTCCGGGACAGGGTAGGACTGAAGCTTTCTTT. It yields the protein CASSPGQGRTEAFF. The rearrangement links TRBV5-1 to TRBJ1-1; 9 nucleotides align to TRBD1. CDR1 is SGHRS and CDR2 is YFSETQ in the germline V gene. The CDR3 totals 14 residues. With V trimmed by 5 bases and J by 5 bases, 7 bases remained unmatched.

The chain couples TRBV7-9 to TRBJ2-3; the match to TRBD1 covers 9 bases. This CDR3 comprises 15 residues. CDR1 and CDR2 from the germline V gene are SEHNR and FQNEAQ (reference sequence). V trimming: 6 bases; J trimming: 1 base; junction bases outside the gene matches: 5. CDR3 in DNA: TGTGCCAGCAGGGACCGGGACAGGGGCACAGATACGCAGTATTTT. It specifies CASRDRDRGTDTQYF.

The chain carries TRBV6-5 and TRBJ1-2, with 9 positions matching TRBD1. The CDR3 totals 13 residues. Germline lookup yields CDR1 MNHEY and CDR2 SVGAGI. The V and J ends lost 4 bases and 7 bases, in that order; junction bases with no gene match: 4. The CDR3 region has the DNA TGTGCCAGCAGTTGGACAGGGGATTTTGGCTACACCTTC. Amino acid sequence: CASSWTGDFGYTF.

The V and J genes are TRBV2 and TRBJ2-1; D perhaps matches TRBD2 (5 bases). CDR1 is SNHLY and CDR2 is FYNNEI in the germline V gene. Deletions cut 6 bases from V and 0 bases from J, with 12 bases between. This CDR3 is built from 15 residues. The CDR3 DNA reads TGTGCCAGCAGCGACTATTTCGACTCCTACAATGAGCAGTTCTTC. It encodes CASSDYFDSYNEQFF.

The chain is built from TRBV5-1 and TRBJ1-5; the D gene is possibly TRBD1 (6 bases). V lost 7 bases and J 3 bases, leaving 11 bases between the germline ends. The germline V gene has CDR1 SGHRS and CDR2 YFSETQ. The CDR3 is 13 amino acids. CDR3: CASEGQSNQPQHF. DNA for the CDR3: TGCGCCAGCGAAGGACAGTCCAATCAGCCCCAGCATTTT.

This rearrangement joins TRBV9 to TRBJ1-5, with D hard to call. CDR3 length: 12 residues. V dropped 3 bases and J dropped 6 bases, with 7 bases sitting between them. Per the germline V gene, CDR1 is SGDLS and CDR2 is YYNGEE. The CDR3 region has the DNA TGTGCCAGCAGCGGAGGCGGTCAGCCCCAGCATTTT. Protein: CASSGGGQPQHF.

This clone was seen only a few times. This chain connects TRBV7-9 to TRBJ2-3, with 11 nucleotides matching TRBD2. Unmatched junction bases numbered 12, after V lost 6 bases and J lost 7 bases. This CDR3 contains 16 residues. Germline-derived CDR1 and CDR2 are SEHNR and FQNEAQ (reference sequence). CDR3 sequence: CASSYSGGASANTQYF. The CDR3 DNA follows: TGTGCCAGCAGTTATAGCGGGGGGGCGAGTGCAAATACGCAGTATTTT.

CDR3 residues: CASSVVEGTEAFF. For the CDR3, the DNA is TGTGCCAGCAGCGTAGTGGAGGGCACTGAAGCTTTCTTT. The gene calls are TRBV9 and TRBJ1-1; D is ambiguous. Germline CDR1 is SGDLS and CDR2 is YYNGEE. This CDR3 spans 13 amino acids. Trimming cost V 0 bases and J 4 bases, with 7 bases left between them.

The chain is built from TRBV7-9 and TRBJ2-3; unclear D gene. The CDR3 loop spans 14 amino acids. With 5 bases removed from V and 1 base from J, the gap between germline ends came to 10 bases. The germline V gene encodes CDR1 SEHNR and CDR2 FQNEAQ (reference sequence). The CDR3: CASSPSRGTDTQYF. CDR3 DNA sequence: TGTGCCAGCAGCCCGTCGCGCGGCACAGATACGCAGTATTTT.

J is TRBJ1-2 and V is TRBV27; D is unresolved. Germline CDR1 is MNHEY and CDR2 is SMNVEV (reference sequence). The CDR3 covers 14 residues. With 3 bases removed from V and 0 bases from J, the gap between germline ends came to 8 bases. The CDR3 protein is CASSLGTSNYGYTF. DNA of the CDR3: TGTGCCAGCAGTTTGGGCACCTCTAACTATGGCTACACCTTC.

V and J are TRBV5-4 and TRBJ1-2; D remains unclear. V lost 3 bases and J 5 bases, leaving 11 bases between the germline ends. The CDR3 is 13 residues long. The germline V gene has CDR1 SGHNT and CDR2 YYREEE (reference sequence). The CDR3 region is CASSWKAEYGYTF. The CDR3 DNA is TGTGCCAGCAGCTGGAAAGCGGAATATGGCTACACCTTC.